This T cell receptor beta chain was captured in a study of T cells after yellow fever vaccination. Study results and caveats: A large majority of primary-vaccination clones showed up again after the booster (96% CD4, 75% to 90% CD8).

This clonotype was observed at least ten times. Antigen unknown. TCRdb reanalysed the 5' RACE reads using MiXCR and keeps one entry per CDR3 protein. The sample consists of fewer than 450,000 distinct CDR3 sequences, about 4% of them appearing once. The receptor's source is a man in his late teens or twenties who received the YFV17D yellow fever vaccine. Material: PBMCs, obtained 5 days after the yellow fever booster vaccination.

The CDR3 spells CASSLAEGNYGYTF. CDR3 coding DNA: TGTGCCAGCAGCTTAGCCGAGGGGAACTATGGCTACACCTTC. V is TRBV7-6 and J is TRBJ1-2, with TRBD1 as a possible D gene (5 bases). V lost 0 bases and J 2 bases, leaving 7 bases between the germline ends. The CDR3 spans 14 residues. Germline V lookup: CDR1 SGHVS, CDR2 FNYEAQ.